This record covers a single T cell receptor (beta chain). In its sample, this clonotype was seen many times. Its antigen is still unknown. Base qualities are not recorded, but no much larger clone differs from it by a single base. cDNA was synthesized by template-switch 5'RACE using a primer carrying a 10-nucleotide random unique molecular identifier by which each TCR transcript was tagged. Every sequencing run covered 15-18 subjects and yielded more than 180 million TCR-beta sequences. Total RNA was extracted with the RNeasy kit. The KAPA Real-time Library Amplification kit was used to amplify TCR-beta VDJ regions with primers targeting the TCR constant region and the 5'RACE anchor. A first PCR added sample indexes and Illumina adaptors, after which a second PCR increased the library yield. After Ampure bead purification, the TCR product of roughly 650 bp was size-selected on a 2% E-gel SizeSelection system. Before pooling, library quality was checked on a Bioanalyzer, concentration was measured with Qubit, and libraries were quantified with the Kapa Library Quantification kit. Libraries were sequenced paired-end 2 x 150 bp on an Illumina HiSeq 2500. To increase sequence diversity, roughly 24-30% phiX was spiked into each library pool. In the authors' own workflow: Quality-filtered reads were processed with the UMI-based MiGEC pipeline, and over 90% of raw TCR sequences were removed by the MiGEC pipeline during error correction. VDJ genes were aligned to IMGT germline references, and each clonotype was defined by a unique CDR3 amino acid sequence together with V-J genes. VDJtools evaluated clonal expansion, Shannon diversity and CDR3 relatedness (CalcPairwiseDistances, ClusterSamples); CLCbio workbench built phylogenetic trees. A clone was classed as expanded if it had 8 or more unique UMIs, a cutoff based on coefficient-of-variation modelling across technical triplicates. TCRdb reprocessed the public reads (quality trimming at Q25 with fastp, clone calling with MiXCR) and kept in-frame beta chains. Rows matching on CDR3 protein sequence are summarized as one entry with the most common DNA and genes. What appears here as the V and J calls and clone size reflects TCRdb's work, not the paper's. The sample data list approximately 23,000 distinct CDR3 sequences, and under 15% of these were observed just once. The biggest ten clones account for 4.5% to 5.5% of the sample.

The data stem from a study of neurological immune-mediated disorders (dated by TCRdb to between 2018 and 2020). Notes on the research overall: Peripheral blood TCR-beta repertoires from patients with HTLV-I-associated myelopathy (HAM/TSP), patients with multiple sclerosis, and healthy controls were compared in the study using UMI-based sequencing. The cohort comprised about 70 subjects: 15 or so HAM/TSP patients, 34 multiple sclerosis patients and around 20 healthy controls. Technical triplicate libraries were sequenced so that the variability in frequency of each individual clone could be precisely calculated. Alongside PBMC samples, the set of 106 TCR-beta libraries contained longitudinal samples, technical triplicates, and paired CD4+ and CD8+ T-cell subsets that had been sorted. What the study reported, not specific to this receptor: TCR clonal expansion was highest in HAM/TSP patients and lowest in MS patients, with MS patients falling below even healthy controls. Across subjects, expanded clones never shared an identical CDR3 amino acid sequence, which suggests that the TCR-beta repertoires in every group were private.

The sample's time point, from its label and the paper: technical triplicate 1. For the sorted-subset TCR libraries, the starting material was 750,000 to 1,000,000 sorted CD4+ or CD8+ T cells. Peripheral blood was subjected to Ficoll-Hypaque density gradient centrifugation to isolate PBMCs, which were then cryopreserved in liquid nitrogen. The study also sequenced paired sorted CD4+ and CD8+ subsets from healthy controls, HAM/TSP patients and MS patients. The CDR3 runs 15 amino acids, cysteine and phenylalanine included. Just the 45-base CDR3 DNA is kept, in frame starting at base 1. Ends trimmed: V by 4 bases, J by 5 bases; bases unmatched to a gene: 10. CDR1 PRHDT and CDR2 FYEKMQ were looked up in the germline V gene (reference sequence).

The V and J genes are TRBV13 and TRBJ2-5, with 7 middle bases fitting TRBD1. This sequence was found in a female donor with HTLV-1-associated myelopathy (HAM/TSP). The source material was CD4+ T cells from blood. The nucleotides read TGTGCCAGCAGCTCGACAGGGAGAGGTTGGGAGACCCAGTACTTC. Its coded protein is CASSSTGRGWETQYF.